These 11 T cell receptor beta chains were all obtained from the same sample, sequenced in a study of cytomegalovirus exposure and HLA in healthy donors. PCR amplification relied on 60 Vbeta primers (plus 13 Jbeta primers). Data came from immunoSEQ multiplex PCR; TCRdb stores just in-frame clones and leaves some out. Recorded for this sample: around 140,000 clones. Sequencing was performed on PBMCs. The origin of the receptors is a male donor in good health and CMV-seronegative.

This chain links TRBV19 with TRBJ1-5; D may be TRBD1 (6 bases). The CDR3 consists of 14 residues. Germline-derived CDR1 and CDR2 are LNHDA and SQIVND (reference sequence). The germline V and J ends were trimmed by 4 bases and 3 bases, with 10 bases remaining between them. CDR3 coding DNA: TGTGCCAGTAGTACGAGACAGGCCAATCAGCCCCAGCATTTT. Residues: CASSTRQANQPQHF.

The chain recombines TRBV6-6 with TRBJ1-5, with no clear D. The CDR3 has 14 residues. The germline V and J ends were trimmed by 2 bases and 0 bases, with 5 bases remaining between them. Germline CDR1 reads MNHNY; CDR2 reads SVGAGI (reference sequence). The CDR3 region is CASSYLDSNQPQHF. The CDR3 region has the DNA TGTGCCAGCAGTTACCTAGATAGCAATCAGCCCCAGCATTTT.

V is TRBV6-1 and J is TRBJ1-5; the match to TRBD1 covers 11 bases. The V and J ends lost 4 bases and 6 bases, in that order; junction bases with no gene match: 8. The CDR3 loop spans 16 amino acids. Per germline, CDR1 MNHNS and CDR2 SASEGT. CDR3: CASSADGQGALQPQHF. The CDR3 coding sequence is TGTGCCAGCAGTGCAGACGGACAGGGGGCACTTCAGCCCCAGCATTTT.

The chain uses TRBV6-1 and TRBJ1-1, with D tentatively TRBD1 (5 bases). Deletions cut 5 bases from V and 0 bases from J, with 7 bases between. CDR3 length: 13 amino acids. Germline V gene data show CDR1 as MNHNS and CDR2 as SASEGT. Here the CDR3 reads CASSMTVNTEAFF. As DNA, the CDR3 is TGTGCCAGCAGTATGACAGTGAACACTGAAGCTTTCTTT.

With regard to this clone: Sequence at one end of the junction differs from germline and may be a read error. The chain recombines TRBV7-7 with TRBJ1-2; D gene unclear. CDR3 size: 14 residues. Germline CDR1 reads SSHAT; CDR2 reads FNYEAQ (reference sequence). The CDR3 nucleotides are TGTGCTAGCAGTCAGCGTCGCAGTTTTTATGGCTACACCTTC. This codes for CASSQRRSFYGYTF. Drawing the rest from reference TRBV7-7 and TRBJ1-2, the complete variable domain is GAGVSQSPRYKVTKRGQDVTLRCDPISSHATLYWYQQALGQGPEFLTYFNYEAQPDKSGLPSDRFSAERPEGSISTLTIQRTEQRDSAMYRCASSQRRSFYGYTFGSGTRLTVV.

To note about this clone: The germline gene is not matched at one end of the junction; a read error may be the cause. Distinct nucleotide sequences in the sample also encode this CDR3. CDR3 DNA: TGTGCCAGCTCACCAGGAATAGCGGGAGGCACAGACACGCAGTATTTT. Encoded protein: CASSPGIAGGTDTQYF. The chain has TRBV18 and TRBJ2-3; 10 nucleotides line up with TRBD2. Per germline, CDR1 KGHSH and CDR2 LQKENI. CDR3 length: 16 residues.

CDR3 bases: TGTGCCAGCTCACCGGAGGGGGGGAGCAATCAGCCCCAGCATTTT. Its protein product is CASSPEGGSNQPQHF. The chain carries TRBV18 and TRBJ1-5; tentative D call: TRBD1 (6 bases). The V end lost 3 bases, the J end lost 1 base, and 10 bases lay between the germline ends. This CDR3 spans 15 amino acids. Germline V gene data show CDR1 as KGHSH and CDR2 as LQKENI.

CDR3 coding DNA: TGTGCCACTGGCGCTAGCAGACAAGAGACCCAGTACTTC. The encoded protein is CATGASRQETQYF. V is TRBV6-5 and J is TRBJ2-5, with D perhaps matching TRBD2 (5 bases). Germline lookup yields CDR1 MNHEY and CDR2 SVGAGI. The germline V and J ends were trimmed by 10 bases and 2 bases, with 14 bases remaining between them. The CDR3 covers 13 residues.

The V gene is TRBV27, the J gene TRBJ2-3; D might be TRBD2 (6 bases). This CDR3 spans 14 amino acids. The germline V gene has CDR1 MNHEY and CDR2 SMNVEV (reference sequence). Trimming took 8 bases from V and 4 from J, leaving 16 bases between them. The chain's CDR3 is CASGRTWGSDTQYF. In DNA, the CDR3 is TGTGCCAGCGGGAGGACGTGGGGGTCAGATACGCAGTATTTT.

The rearrangement joins TRBV10-2 to TRBJ2-1; D is perhaps TRBD2 (7 bases). Germline V CDR1 and CDR2: WSHSY, SAAADI. The CDR3 sequence is 15 residues long. V dropped 0 bases and J dropped 7 bases, with 13 bases sitting between them. The CDR3 here is CASSESGGGGNEQFF. DNA for the CDR3: TGCGCCAGCAGTGAGTCGGGCGGGGGCGGGAATGAGCAGTTCTTC.

CDR3 DNA: TGTGCCAGCTCAGTGGGACAGGGGCGCGAAGCTTTCTTT. Translated, it gives CASSVGQGREAFF. The genes are TRBV18 and TRBJ1-1, with 10 bases lining up with TRBD1. The ends lost 5 bases at V and 8 bases at J; junction bases unmatched: 5. This CDR3 comprises 13 residues. From germline, CDR1 is KGHSH and CDR2 LQKENI.